This TCR beta chain was recorded in a study of PD-1 blockade in mismatch repair-deficient tumors. Study summary: Patients had about 13 mismatch repair-deficient cancer types and were previously treated and progressing. Study conclusions and caveats: Tumor-resident clones, often absent from pretreatment blood, expanded after pembrolizumab and then contracted.

Sequenced by immunoSEQ multiplex PCR; TCRdb stores in-frame clones only, minus some. The repertoire holds 100,000 to 150,000 clones, roughly 90% seen once, with over 9.5% in the top ten. Comments on this clone: Its target is not known.

PCR or immunohistochemistry showed mismatch repair deficiency in every enrolled patient. A few pembrolizumab responders had their TCRs sequenced. The V end lost 1 base, the J end lost 2 bases, and 10 bases lay between the germline ends. This CDR3 region has 15 residues. The germline V gene encodes CDR1 MNHNS and CDR2 SASEGT. The genes are TRBV6-1 and TRBJ2-3; D is undetermined. The sample here was peripheral blood, taken 70 to 73 weeks after starting pembrolizumab. The sequence came from an adult with mismatch repair-deficient cancer. The CDR3 region has the DNA TGTGCCAGCAGTGAAGTCGACATCCTCACAGATACGCAGTATTTT. Translating it yields CASSEVDILTDTQYF.